This TCR beta chain emerged from a study of shared clonotypes between healthy human individuals. Trimming left V 2 bases short and J 0 bases short, with 11 bases between. Germline assignment: CDR1 GTSNPN and CDR2 SVGIG (reference sequence). The CDR3 loop spans 14 amino acids. This table comes from immunoSEQ multiplex PCR, and its TCRdb copy is limited to in-frame clones, with some not included. Of 450,000 to 600,000 clones listed, roughly 78% are singletons. The sequenced sample was PBMCs. The chain uses TRBV30 and TRBJ2-7; no definite D call. The clonotype originates from a woman in her thirties or forties in good health. Some clones in this sample may be carry-over from other donors' samples. In nucleotides, the CDR3 is TGTGCCTGGAGTTCTACCAGGAACTCCTACGAGCAGTACTTC. Its protein is CAWSSTRNSYEQYF. The whole variable domain, filled in from reference TRBV30 and TRBJ2-7, reads SQTIHQWPATLVQPVGSPLSLECTVEGTSNPNLYWYRQAAGRGLQLLFYSVGIGQISSEVPQNLSASRPQDRQFILSSKKLLLSDSGFYLCAWSSTRNSYEQYFGPGTRLTVT.